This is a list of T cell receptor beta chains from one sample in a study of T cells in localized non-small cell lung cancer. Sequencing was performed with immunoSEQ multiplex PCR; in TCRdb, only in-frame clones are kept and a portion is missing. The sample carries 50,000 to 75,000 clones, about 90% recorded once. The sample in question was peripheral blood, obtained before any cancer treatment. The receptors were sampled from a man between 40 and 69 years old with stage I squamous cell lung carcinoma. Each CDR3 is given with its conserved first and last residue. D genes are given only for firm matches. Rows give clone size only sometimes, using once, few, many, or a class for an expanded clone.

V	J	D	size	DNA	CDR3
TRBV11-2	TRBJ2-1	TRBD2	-	TGTGCCAGCAGCACTCAAGCGGGAGGAGGGAATGAGCAGTTCTTC	CASSTQAGGGNEQFF
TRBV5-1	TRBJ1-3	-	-	TGCGCCAGCAGCTTGGGGGGGCTAAACACCATATATTTT	CASSLGGLNTIYF
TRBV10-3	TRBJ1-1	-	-	TGTGCCATCAGTGATCGGGAAAACACTGAAGCTTTCTTT	CAISDRENTEAFF
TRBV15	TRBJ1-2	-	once	TGTGCCACCAGCAGAGATCGGGGGTCTAGGGGCTACACCTTC	CATSRDRGSRGYTF
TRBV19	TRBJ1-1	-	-	TGTGCCAGTAGTATCCTGGACGCCCCGATAAGAGACACTGAAACTTTCTTT	CASSILDAPIRDTETFF
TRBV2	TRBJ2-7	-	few	TGTGCCAGCAGTGAAAGTACGGGTTACGAGCAGTACTTC	CASSESTGYEQYF
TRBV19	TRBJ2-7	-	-	TGTGCCAGTAGTGAAGGGGGAACCGAGCAGTACTTC	CASSEGGTEQYF
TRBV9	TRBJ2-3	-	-	TGTGCCAGCGGACTGGGTCCTAGCACAGATACGCAGTATTTT	CASGLGPSTDTQYF
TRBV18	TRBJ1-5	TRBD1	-	TGTGCCAGCTCTCCTGACAGGGCCAACAATCAGCCCCAGCATTTT	CASSPDRANNQPQHF
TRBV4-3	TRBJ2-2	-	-	TGCGCCAGCAGCCAAGGAGTCACCGGGGAGCTGTTTTTT	CASSQGVTGELFF